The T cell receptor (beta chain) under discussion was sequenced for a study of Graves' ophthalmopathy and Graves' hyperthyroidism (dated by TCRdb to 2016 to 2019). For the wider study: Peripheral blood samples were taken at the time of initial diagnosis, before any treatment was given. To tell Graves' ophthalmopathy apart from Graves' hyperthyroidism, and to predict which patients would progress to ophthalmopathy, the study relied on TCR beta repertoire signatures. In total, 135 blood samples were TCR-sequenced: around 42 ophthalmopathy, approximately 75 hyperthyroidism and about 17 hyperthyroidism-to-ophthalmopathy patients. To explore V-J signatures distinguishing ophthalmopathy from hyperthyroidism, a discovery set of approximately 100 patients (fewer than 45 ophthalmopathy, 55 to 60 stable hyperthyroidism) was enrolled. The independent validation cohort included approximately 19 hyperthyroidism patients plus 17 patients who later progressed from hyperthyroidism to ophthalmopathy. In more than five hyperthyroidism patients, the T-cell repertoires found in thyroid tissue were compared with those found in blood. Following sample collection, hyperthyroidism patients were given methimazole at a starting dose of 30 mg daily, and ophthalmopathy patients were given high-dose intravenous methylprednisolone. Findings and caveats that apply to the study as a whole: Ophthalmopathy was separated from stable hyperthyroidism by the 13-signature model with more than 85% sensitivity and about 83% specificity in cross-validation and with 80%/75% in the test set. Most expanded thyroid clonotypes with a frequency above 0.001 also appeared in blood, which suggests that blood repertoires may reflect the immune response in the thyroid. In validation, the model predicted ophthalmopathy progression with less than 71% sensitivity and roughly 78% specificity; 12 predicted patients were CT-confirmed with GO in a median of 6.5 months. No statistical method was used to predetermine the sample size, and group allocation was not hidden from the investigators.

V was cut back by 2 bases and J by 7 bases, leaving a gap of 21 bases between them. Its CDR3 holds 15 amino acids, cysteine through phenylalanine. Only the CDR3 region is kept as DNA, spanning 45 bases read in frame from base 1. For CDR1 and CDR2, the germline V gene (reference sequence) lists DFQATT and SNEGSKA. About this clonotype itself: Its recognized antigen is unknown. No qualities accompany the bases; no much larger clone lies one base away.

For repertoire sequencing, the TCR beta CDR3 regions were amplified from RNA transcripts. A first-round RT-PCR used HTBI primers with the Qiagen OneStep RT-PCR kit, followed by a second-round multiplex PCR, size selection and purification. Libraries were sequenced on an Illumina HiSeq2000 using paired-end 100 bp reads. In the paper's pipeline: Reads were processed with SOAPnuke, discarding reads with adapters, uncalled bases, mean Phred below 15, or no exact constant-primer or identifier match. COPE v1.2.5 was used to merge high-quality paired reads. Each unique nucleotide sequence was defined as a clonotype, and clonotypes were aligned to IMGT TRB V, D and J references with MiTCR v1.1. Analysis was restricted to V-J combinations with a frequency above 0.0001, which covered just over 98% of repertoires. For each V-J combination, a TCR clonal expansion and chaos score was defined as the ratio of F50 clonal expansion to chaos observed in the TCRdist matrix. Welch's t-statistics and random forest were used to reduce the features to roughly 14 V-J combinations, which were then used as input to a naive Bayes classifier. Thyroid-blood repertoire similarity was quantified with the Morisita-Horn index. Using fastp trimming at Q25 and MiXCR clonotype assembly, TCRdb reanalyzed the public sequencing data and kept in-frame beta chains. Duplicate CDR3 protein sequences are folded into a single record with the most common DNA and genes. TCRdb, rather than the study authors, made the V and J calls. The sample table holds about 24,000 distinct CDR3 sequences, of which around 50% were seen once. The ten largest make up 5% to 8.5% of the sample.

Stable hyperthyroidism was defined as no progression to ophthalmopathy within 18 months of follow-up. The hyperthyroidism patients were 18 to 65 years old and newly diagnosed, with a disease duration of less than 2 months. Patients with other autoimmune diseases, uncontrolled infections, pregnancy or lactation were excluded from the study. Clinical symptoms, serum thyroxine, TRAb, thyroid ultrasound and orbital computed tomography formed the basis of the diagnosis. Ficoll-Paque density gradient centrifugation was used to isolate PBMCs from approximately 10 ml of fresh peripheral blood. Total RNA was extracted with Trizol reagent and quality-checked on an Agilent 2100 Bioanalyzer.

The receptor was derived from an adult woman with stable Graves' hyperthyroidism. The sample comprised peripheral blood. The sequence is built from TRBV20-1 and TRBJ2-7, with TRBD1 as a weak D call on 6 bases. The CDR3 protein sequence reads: CSARHHSRPGDEQYF. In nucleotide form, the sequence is TGCAGTGCTAGACACCATAGCCGACCAGGGGATGAGCAGTACTTC.